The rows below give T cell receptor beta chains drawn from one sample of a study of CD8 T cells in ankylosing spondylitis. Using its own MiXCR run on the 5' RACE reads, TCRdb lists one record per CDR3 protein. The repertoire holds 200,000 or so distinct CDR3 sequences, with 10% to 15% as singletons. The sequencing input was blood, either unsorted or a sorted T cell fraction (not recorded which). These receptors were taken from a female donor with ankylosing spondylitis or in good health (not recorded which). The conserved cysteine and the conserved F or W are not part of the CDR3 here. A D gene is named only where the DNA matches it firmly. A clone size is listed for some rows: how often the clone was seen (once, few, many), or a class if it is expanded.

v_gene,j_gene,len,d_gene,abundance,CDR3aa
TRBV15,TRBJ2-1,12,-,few,ATSTGGGNNEQF
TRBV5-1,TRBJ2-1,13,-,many,ASSSGLAAYNEQF
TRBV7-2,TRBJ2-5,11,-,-,ASSPSLGETQY
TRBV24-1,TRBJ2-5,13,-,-,ATSDPKAVQETQY
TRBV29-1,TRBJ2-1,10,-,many,SVELDLNEQF
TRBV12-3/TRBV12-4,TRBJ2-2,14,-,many,ASSLAGAIRTGELF
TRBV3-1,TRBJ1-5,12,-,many,ASSQSIGNQPQH
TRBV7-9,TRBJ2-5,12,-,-,ASRLIGEAETQY
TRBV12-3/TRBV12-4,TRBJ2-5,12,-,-,ASSLVGGSETQY
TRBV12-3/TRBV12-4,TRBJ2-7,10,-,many,ASSFGTYEQY
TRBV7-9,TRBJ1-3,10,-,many,ASSLDLNTIY
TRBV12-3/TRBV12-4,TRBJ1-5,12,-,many,ASSETGPNQPQH
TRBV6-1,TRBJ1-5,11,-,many,ASREQGNQPQH
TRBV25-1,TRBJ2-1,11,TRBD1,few,ASSVDRDSEQF
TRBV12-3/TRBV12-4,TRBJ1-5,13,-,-,ASSSRGAAREPQH
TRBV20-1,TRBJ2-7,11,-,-,SVRTPSRYEQY
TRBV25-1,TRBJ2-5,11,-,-,ASTRGGEETQY
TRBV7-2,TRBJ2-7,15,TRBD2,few,ASSSPTSGRVSYEQY
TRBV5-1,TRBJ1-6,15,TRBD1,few,ASSRGTGGLGSSPLH
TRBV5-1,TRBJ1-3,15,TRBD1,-,ASSPYGTGLSGNTIY
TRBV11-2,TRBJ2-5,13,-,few,ASSFWQATQETQY
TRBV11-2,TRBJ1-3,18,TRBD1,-,ASSLVLRDRVDSRQNTIY
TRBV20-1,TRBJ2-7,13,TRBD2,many,SARAGGLAGSEQY
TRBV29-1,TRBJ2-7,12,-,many,SVEDRSFSYEQY
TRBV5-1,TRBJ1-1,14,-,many,ASSLETGWGNTEAF
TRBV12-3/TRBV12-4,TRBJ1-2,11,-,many,ASSGTARSGYT
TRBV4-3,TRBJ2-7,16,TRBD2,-,ANSQGASGIGSSYEQY
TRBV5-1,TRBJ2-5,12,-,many,ASSDRAGGETQY
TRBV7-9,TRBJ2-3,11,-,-,ASSQMGSDTQY
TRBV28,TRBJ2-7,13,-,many,ASTTPRDNSYEQY
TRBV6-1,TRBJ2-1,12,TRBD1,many,ASSLRQGHNEQF
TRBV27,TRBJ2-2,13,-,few,ASKVSELGYGELF
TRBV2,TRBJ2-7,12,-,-,ASKIRGPSYEQY
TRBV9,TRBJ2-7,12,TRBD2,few,ASSVASGKGEQY
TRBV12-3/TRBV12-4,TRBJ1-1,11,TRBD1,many,ASSLGQGIGAF
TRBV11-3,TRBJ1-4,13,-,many,ASSTYSATNEKLF
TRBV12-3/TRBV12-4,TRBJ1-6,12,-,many,ASSFRQGGSPLH
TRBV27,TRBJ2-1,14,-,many,ASSLSILPSYNEQF
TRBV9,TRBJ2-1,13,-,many,ASSVTQAPYNEQF
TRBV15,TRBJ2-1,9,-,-,ATSLRLDWF
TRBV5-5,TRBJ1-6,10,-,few,ASSTGDSPLH
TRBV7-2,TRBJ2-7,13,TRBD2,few,ASSSWTSGLNEQY
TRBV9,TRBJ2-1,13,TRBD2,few,ASSAGGGAYNEQF
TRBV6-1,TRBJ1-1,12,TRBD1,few,ASGGRTGNTEAF
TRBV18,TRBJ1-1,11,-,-,AGSRDGNTEAF
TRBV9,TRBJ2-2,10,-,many,ASSVYTGELF
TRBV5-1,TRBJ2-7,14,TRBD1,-,ASSAPGQGKLFEQY
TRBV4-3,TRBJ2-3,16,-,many,ASSQVKLSGTALNTQY
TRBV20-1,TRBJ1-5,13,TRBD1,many,SAAPTGFPNQPQH
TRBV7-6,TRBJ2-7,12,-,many,ASSSPLLGNEQY
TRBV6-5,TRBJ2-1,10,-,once,ASSPDGRVRF
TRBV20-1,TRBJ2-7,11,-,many,SACRDAPYEQY
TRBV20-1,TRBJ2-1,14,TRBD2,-,SASPLAGTGYNEQF